Below are 6 T cell receptor beta chains sequenced from a single sample in a study of blood T cell repertoires in COVID-19. The protocol was immunoSEQ multiplex PCR, while the TCRdb copy is restricted to in-frame clones and leaves out a portion. The sample lists 330,000 or so clones, about nine tenths occurring once. Specimen: peripheral blood. The receptors were sampled from a woman in her sixties with COVID-19, enrolled during active disease.

The genes are TRBV3-1 (or the pseudogene TRBV3-2) and TRBJ2-2; no clear D. From germline, CDR1 is LGHDT and CDR2 YNNKEL (reference sequence). The CDR3 contains 14 residues. V was cut by 6 bases and J by 6 bases, with 14 bases left in between. The CDR3 region is CASSRPPRSGELFF. Here the CDR3 DNA reads TGTGCCAGCAGTCGCCCCCCGCGCTCCGGGGAGCTGTTTTTT.

V gene TRBV2 combines with J gene TRBJ1-1, with no clear D. V lost 7 bases and J lost 4, with 7 bases in between. CDR1 SNHLY and CDR2 FYNNEI come from the germline V gene. The length of the CDR3 is 11 residues. The CDR3 sequence is CASTGFTEAFF. Here the CDR3 DNA reads TGTGCCAGCACGGGTTTCACTGAAGCTTTCTTT.

The chain joins TRBV5-1 to TRBJ2-4, with D hard to call. V lost 3 bases, J lost 0 bases, and 7 bases lay in between. Germline V CDR1 and CDR2: SGHRS, YFSETQ. The CDR3 is 14 amino acids. CDR3 DNA: TGCGCCAGCAGCTCCAACTTAGCCAAAAACATTCAGTACTTC. It specifies CASSSNLAKNIQYF.

The chain combines TRBV19 with TRBJ2-1, with 13 bases that match TRBD2. V was clipped by 0 bases and J by 7 bases; unmatched bases: 9. Germline CDR1 and CDR2: LNHDA and SQIVND (reference sequence). This CDR3 has 18 amino acids. The CDR3 bases are TGTGCCAGTAGTATAGAACTCGCGACTAGCGGGGGGTTGAATGAGCAGTTCTTC. It encodes CASSIELATSGGLNEQFF.

This clone was found a few times. J is TRBJ1-1 and V is TRBV5-4, with D possibly matching TRBD1 (5 bases). The CDR3 loop spans 15 amino acids. Germline assignment: CDR1 SGHNT and CDR2 YYREEE (reference sequence). V dropped 0 bases and J dropped 0 bases, with 9 bases sitting between them. This CDR3 is CASSLAVTVNTEAFF. CDR3 nucleotides: TGTGCCAGCAGCTTGGCGGTGACAGTGAACACTGAAGCTTTCTTT.

The chain is built from TRBV19 and TRBJ1-2, with 7 bases that match TRBD1. Germline assignment: CDR1 LNHDA and CDR2 SQIVND (reference sequence). The ends lost 3 bases at V and 4 bases at J; junction bases unmatched: 5. The CDR3 totals 14 residues. The CDR3 loop reads CASSIHRGLYGYTF. In nucleotides, the CDR3 is TGTGCCAGTAGTATTCACAGGGGACTCTATGGCTACACCTTC.